The T cell receptor beta chain described here comes from a study of blood T cell repertoires in COVID-19. Study overall: The cDNA or gDNA used as material had been derived from T cells, B-cell-depleted T cells, or PBMCs.

Per the germline V gene, CDR1 is MGHDK and CDR2 is SYGVNS. This CDR3 has 14 amino acids. With 6 bases clipped from V and 2 bases from J, the junction kept 5 bases outside the gene matches. Per the study methods: Reference gene primer amplification in the assay estimated nucleated cell counts. Here immunoSEQ multiplex PCR was the method, and the copy in TCRdb shows in-frame clones only, minus some. V and J calls and clone size are given by that table; D and trimming were obtained from the DNA. The data contain about 220,000 clones, over 70% of them singletons. The rearrangement uses TRBV25-1 and TRBJ2-3; the match to TRBD1 covers 7 bases. Sequenced input: peripheral blood. The receptor was derived from a woman in her 70s with acute or convalescent COVID-19. The CDR3 DNA reads TGTGCCAGCAGCTACAGGGGCGCCACAGATACGCAGTATTTT. Translated: CASSYRGATDTQYF. The complete variable domain, with remaining parts taken from reference TRBV25-1 and TRBJ2-3, reads EADIYQTPRYLVIGTGKKITLECSQTMGHDKMYWYQQDPGMELHLIHYSYGVNSTEKGDLSSESTVSRIRTEHFPLTLESARPSHTSQYLCASSYRGATDTQYFGPGTRLTVL.